Sequencing of this T cell receptor (beta chain) was carried out in a study of T-cell memory formation after mild COVID-19. Overall study findings and caveats: Memory cells collected pre-infection included some clones that later responded, suggesting cross-reactive memory joined. Among clones contracting day 15 to 85, CD4/CD8 was balanced, whereas later expanders leaned CD4+.

Only a few counts were recorded for this clonotype. Its antigen is not identified. With 8 bases clipped from V and 4 bases from J, the junction kept 9 bases outside the gene matches. This CDR3 is 15 amino acids long. Researchers used 5'RACE with constant-segment primers to make TCR alpha and TCR beta cDNA libraries that carry sample barcodes and UMIs. Each CDR3 protein is one row after TCRdb ran MiXCR on the 5' RACE reads. Counted here are 95,000 to 110,000 distinct CDR3 sequences, around 14% occurring once; the ten biggest clones make up about 39%. This receptor was taken from a man between 18 and 29 years old who had mild COVID-19 (a few samples of this study predate the infection). Cell type and time point are not known. The J gene is TRBJ2-1, the V gene TRBV12-3 or TRBV12-4, with 9 bases that match TRBD1. The sample was PBMCs or a T cell subset sorted from them (not recorded which). CDR3 DNA sequence: TGTGCCAGCCGGCTAGTGGGACAGGGATACAATGAGCAGTTCTTC. Translating gives CASRLVGQGYNEQFF.